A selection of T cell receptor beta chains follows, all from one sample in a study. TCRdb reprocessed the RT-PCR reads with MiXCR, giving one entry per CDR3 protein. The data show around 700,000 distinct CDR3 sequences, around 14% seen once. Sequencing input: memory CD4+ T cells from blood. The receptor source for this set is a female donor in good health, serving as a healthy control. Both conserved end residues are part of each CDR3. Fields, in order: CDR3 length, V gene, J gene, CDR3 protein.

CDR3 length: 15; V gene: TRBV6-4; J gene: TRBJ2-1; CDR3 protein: CASSETGGASNEQFF
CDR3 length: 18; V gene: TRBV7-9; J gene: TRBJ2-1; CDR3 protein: CASSSPAGGSSSYNEQFF
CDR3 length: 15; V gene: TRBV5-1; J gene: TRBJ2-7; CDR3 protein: CASSLNGGSIDEQYF
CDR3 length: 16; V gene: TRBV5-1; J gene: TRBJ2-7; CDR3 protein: CASSLGQIEISYEQYF
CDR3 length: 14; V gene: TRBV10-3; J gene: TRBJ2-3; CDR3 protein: CAISRRERVDTQYF
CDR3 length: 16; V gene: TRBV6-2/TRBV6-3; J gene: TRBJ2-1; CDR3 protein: CASSTLTGWGYNEQFF
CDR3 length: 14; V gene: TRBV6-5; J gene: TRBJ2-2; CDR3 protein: CASSPIAGVGELFF
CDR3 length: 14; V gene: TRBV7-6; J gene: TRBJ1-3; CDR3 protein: CASSLDTGRNTIYF
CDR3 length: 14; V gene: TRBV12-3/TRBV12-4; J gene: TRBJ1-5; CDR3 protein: CASSPAGGGQPQHF
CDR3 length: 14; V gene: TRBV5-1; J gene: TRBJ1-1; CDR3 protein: CASSFQGGAESAFF
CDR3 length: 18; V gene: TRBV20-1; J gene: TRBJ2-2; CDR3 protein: CSARDQKAGTSGTGELFF
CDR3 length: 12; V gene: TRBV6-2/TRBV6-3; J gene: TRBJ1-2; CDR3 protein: CAISPNLGGYTF
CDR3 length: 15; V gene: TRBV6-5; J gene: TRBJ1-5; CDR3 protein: CASRPYLDSNQPQHF
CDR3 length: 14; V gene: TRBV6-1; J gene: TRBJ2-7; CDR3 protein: CASSVGVGYYEQYF
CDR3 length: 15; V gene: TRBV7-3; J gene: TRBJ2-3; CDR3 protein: CASSLTRGGTDTQYF